Detailed here is one T cell receptor (beta chain). Its antigen remains unidentified. Between the trimmed V and J ends, which lost 1 base and 11 bases, there was a span of 14 bases. The CDR3 has 13 amino acids. CDR1 and CDR2 from the germline V gene are SGHTA and FQGNSA. This sample was included in a study of identical twins. Study-level results: Abundant beta clonotypes from cord blood had fewer insertions, unlike memory repertoires, which showed none. Where out-of-frame alpha sequences were twin-shared, they showed excess low generation probability.

TCRdb passed the 5' RACE reads through MiXCR, listing each CDR3 protein once. The sample lists 1,800,000 or so distinct CDR3 sequences; about 31% were seen once. Material for sequencing was cord blood. The sequence came from a newborn girl in good health. The chain employs TRBV7-2 and TRBJ2-5, with D perhaps given as TRBD1 or TRBD2 (6 bases each). The CDR3 DNA sequence: TGTGCCAGCAGCTTAGTTATTAGGGGGGAGCAGTACTTC. Amino acids: CASSLVIRGEQYF.